Below are 29 T cell receptor beta chains sequenced from a single sample in a study of identical twins. TCRdb reprocessed the 5' RACE reads with MiXCR, giving one entry per CDR3 protein. The sample carries under 800,000 distinct CDR3 sequences, about 20% recorded once. The sample was also reused in another study, on T cells expressing NK-cell markers.

The sample was PBMCs. All receptors come from a woman aged 18-29 years in good health.

This rearrangement joins TRBV7-2 to TRBJ1-5, with D possibly matching TRBD1 (5 bases). Per the germline V gene, CDR1 is SGHTA and CDR2 is FQGNSA. V lost 5 bases to trimming and J lost 3 bases, with 14 bases between them. The CDR3 contains 15 residues. CDR3 in DNA: TGTGCCAGCAGCCCTCGAACAGGCCTCAATCAGCCCCAGCATTTT. Its translation is CASSPRTGLNQPQHF.

The rearrangement joins TRBV5-6 to TRBJ1-1, with D tentatively TRBD1 (6 bases). The CDR3 sequence is 13 residues long. V dropped 4 bases and J dropped 7 bases, with 14 bases sitting between them. Germline V gene data show CDR1 as SGHDT and CDR2 as YYEEEE. CDR3 residues: CASSPGGAGEAFF. The CDR3 DNA is TGTGCCAGCAGCCCTGGGGGGGCTGGTGAAGCTTTCTTT.

This clonotype was counted ten times or more. The chain carries TRBV12-3 or TRBV12-4 and TRBJ2-3, with D perhaps given as TRBD1 or TRBD2 (5 bases each). The CDR3 contains 15 residues. V was clipped by 7 bases and J by 6 bases, with 20 bases between them. The CDR3 nucleotides are TGTGCCAGCACCCTGATGTACTATGGGGGTGATACGCAGTATTTT. It translates to CASTLMYYGGDTQYF.

The chain joins TRBV20-1 to TRBJ2-5, with 12 bases fitting TRBD2. Unmatched junction bases numbered 9, after V lost 6 bases and J lost 4 bases. This CDR3 spans 15 amino acids. Looked up from germline, CDR1 is DFQATT and CDR2 is SNEGSKA (reference sequence). CDR3 DNA: TGCAGTGCACCTCCTCCGGGACTAGCGGGAGAGACCCAGTACTTC. Amino acid sequence: CSAPPPGLAGETQYF.

The chain is built from TRBV5-1 and TRBJ2-7, with D uncertain. There are 13 residues in the CDR3. V gave up 0 bases and J gave up 5 bases, with 9 bases separating them. Per the germline V gene, CDR1 is SGHRS and CDR2 is YFSETQ. The CDR3 reads CASSLVVQNEQYF. In DNA form, the CDR3 reads TGCGCCAGCAGCTTGGTAGTTCAGAACGAGCAGTACTTC.

This clonotype was found a few times. This chain joins TRBV29-1 and TRBJ2-6, with D perhaps TRBD1 (6 bases). The CDR3 loop spans 15 amino acids. V was clipped by 4 bases and J by 4 bases, with 14 bases between them. Germline-derived CDR1 and CDR2 are SQVTM and ANQGSEA. The CDR3 region has the DNA TGCAGCGTTGCGTGGGACAAACGGGGGGCCAACGTCCTGACTTTC. Its translation is CSVAWDKRGANVLTF.

The chain carries TRBV20-1 and TRBJ2-4; 7 bases map to TRBD1. The CDR3 totals 14 residues. Germline CDR1 DFQATT, CDR2 SNEGSKA (reference sequence). The CDR3 reads CSSPRTGQENIQYF. The CDR3 DNA reads TGCAGCTCTCCCAGGACAGGACAAGAAAACATTCAGTACTTC.

The chain recombines TRBV7-9 with TRBJ1-6, with D perhaps TRBD1 (6 bases). Germline assignment: CDR1 SEHNR and CDR2 FQNEAQ (reference sequence). The CDR3 has 15 amino acids. Trimming shortened V by 6 bases and J by 9 bases, and 18 bases separated the two germline ends. This chain's CDR3 is CASSRGGALSSPLHF. In nucleotides, the CDR3 is TGTGCCAGCAGTAGGGGGGGGGCGTTAAGTTCACCCCTCCACTTT. The full variable domain, completed using reference TRBV7-9 and TRBJ1-6, is DTGVSQNPRHKITKRGQNVTFRCDPISEHNRLYWYRQTLGQGPEFLTYFQNEAQLEKSRLLSDRFSAERPKGSFSTLEIQRTEQGDSAMYLCASSRGGALSSPLHFGNGTRLTVT.

The rearrangement links TRBV12-3 or TRBV12-4 to TRBJ2-1, with 11 bases fitting TRBD2. The CDR3 is 15 amino acids. The junction had 4 bases not matched to a gene; V was cut back by 3 bases and J by 6 bases. The CDR3 coding sequence is TGTGCCAGCAGTTTCCGGACTAGCGGGCTCAATGAGCAGTTCTTC. This gives the protein CASSFRTSGLNEQFF.

V usage is TRBV29-1 and J usage is TRBJ1-4; 7 bases match TRBD1. The germline V gene encodes CDR1 SQVTM and CDR2 ANQGSEA. Trimming took 6 bases from V and 6 from J; bases not matched to a gene: 4. The CDR3 runs to 12 residues. This chain's CDR3 is CSVQGQDEKLFF. CDR3 nucleotide sequence: TGCAGCGTCCAAGGACAGGATGAAAAACTGTTTTTT.

The gene calls are TRBV5-4 and TRBJ2-1; no reliable D call. Per the germline V gene, CDR1 is SGHNT and CDR2 is YYREEE (reference sequence). The V end lost 0 bases, the J end lost 0 bases, and 13 bases lay between the germline ends. The CDR3 sequence is 17 residues long. CDR3 sequence: CASSLEHIAASYNEQFF. The CDR3 DNA reads as TGTGCCAGCAGCTTGGAACATATCGCGGCCTCCTACAATGAGCAGTTCTTC.

The chain combines TRBV12-3 or TRBV12-4 with TRBJ1-1, with no clear D. Trimming left V 9 bases short and J 1 base short, with 12 bases between. This CDR3 contains 13 residues. In DNA form, the CDR3 reads TGTGCCAGTTTCGTCGGATCGAACACTGAAGCTTTCTTT. It translates to CASFVGSNTEAFF.

This clonotype has a count of ten or more. The chain joins TRBV12-3 or TRBV12-4 to TRBJ2-2; D not certain. The CDR3 covers 12 residues. The V and J ends lost 7 bases and 6 bases respectively, with 9 bases between them. Here the CDR3 DNA reads TGTGCCAGCACCGTAAGGTCCGGGGAGCTGTTTTTT. It yields the protein CASTVRSGELFF.

The rearrangement links TRBV7-2 to TRBJ2-1, with TRBD1 as a possible D gene (5 bases). This CDR3 comprises 12 residues. In germline, CDR1 is SGHTA, CDR2 FQGNSA. Trimming removed 5 bases at V and 8 bases at J, with 10 bases between. The chain's CDR3 is CASSPGNYEQFF. The CDR3 bases are TGTGCCAGCAGCCCAGGGAACTATGAGCAGTTCTTC. Full variable domain (missing parts from reference TRBV7-2 and TRBJ2-1): GAGVSQSPSNKVTEKGKDVELRCDPISGHTALYWYRQSLGQGLEFLIYFQGNSAPDKSGLPSDRFSAERTGGSVSTLTIQRTQQEDSAVYLCASSPGNYEQFFGPGTRLTVL.

This clonotype was recorded at least ten times. V and J are TRBV5-5 and TRBJ2-7, with unresolved D. The CDR3 loop spans 11 amino acids. Germline V lookup: CDR1 SGHKS, CDR2 YYEKEE (reference sequence). V lost 0 bases, J lost 6 bases, and 4 bases lay in between. For the CDR3, the DNA is TGTGCCAGCAGCTTGGGTACCGAGCAGTACTTC. It translates to CASSLGTEQYF.

This clonotype has only a few counts. This sequence joins TRBV29-1 and TRBJ2-1, with TRBD2 matching 7 bases. The CDR3 is 13 amino acids. Germline CDR1 reads SQVTM; CDR2 reads ANQGSEA. Unmatched junction bases numbered 11, after V lost 8 bases and J lost 7 bases. In nucleotides, the CDR3 is TGCAGCCACTTGGGGGGGAGGACGAATGAGCAGTTCTTC. Its translation: CSHLGGRTNEQFF.

This clonotype was counted a few times. This chain links TRBV20-1 with TRBJ2-5; TRBD2 matches at 16 bases. CDR1 is DFQATT, CDR2 SNEGSKA, per germline (reference sequence). The CDR3 runs to 15 residues. CDR3 nucleotide sequence: TGCAATGCGGGACTAGCGGGGGGGCTCCGAGAGACCCAGTACTTC. It codes for CNAGLAGGLRETQYF.

The CDR3 region has the DNA TGTGCCAGCAGCTTAAGGTTCGCGGAGACCCAGTACTTC. Translated, it gives CASSLRFAETQYF. The chain is built from TRBV7-2 and TRBJ2-5; D gene ambiguous. Trimming stripped 2 bases from V and 5 bases from J, with 9 bases between. The CDR3 has 13 amino acids. Germline CDR1 is SGHTA and CDR2 is FQGNSA.

This clonotype was seen ten or more times. The V and J genes are TRBV7-2 and TRBJ2-1; TRBD2 agrees at 7 bases. With 2 bases clipped from V and 7 bases from J, the junction kept 11 bases outside the gene matches. Germline V gene lookup returns CDR1 SGHTA and CDR2 FQGNSA. The CDR3 extends over 16 amino acids. The chain's CDR3 is CASSLSTSGVVNEQFF. The CDR3 DNA is TGTGCCAGCAGCTTATCTACCAGCGGGGTGGTTAATGAGCAGTTCTTC. The whole variable domain, filled in from reference TRBV7-2 and TRBJ2-1, reads GAGVSQSPSNKVTEKGKDVELRCDPISGHTALYWYRQSLGQGLEFLIYFQGNSAPDKSGLPSDRFSAERTGGSVSTLTIQRTQQEDSAVYLCASSLSTSGVVNEQFFGPGTRLTVL.

The gene calls are TRBV29-1 and TRBJ1-1; 10 nucleotides match TRBD1. J lost 4 bases, V lost 5 bases, and 4 bases had no gene match. The CDR3 runs 13 residues. Germline-derived CDR1 and CDR2 are SQVTM and ANQGSEA. The CDR3: CSVRQGATTEAFF. CDR3 sequence (DNA): TGCAGCGTTCGACAGGGGGCGACCACTGAAGCTTTCTTT. The full variable domain, its missing parts supplied by reference TRBV29-1 and TRBJ1-1, is SAVISQKPSRDICQRGTSLTIQCQVDSQVTMMFWYRQQPGQSLTLIATANQGSEATYESGFVIDKFPISRPNLTFSTLTVSNMSPEDSSIYLCSVRQGATTEAFFGQGTRLTVV.

This clonotype was counted only a few times. The chain employs TRBV24-1 and TRBJ2-3; D gene ambiguous. This CDR3 has 16 amino acids. Germline V CDR1 and CDR2: KGHDR, SFDVKD. V gave up 2 bases and J gave up 0 bases, with 11 bases separating them. The CDR3 DNA sequence: TGTGCCACCAGTGATTATGGCGGATCTAGCACAGATACGCAGTATTTT. Amino acids: CATSDYGGSSTDTQYF.

This clonotype occurred a few times. The chain uses TRBV20-1 and TRBJ2-4; 9 bases agree with TRBD2. CDR1 and CDR2 from the germline V gene are DFQATT and SNEGSKA (reference sequence). The CDR3 is made up of 12 amino acids. V trimming: 7 bases; J trimming: 9 bases; junction bases outside the gene matches: 7. CDR3 in amino acids: CSGQRGVGIQYF. The CDR3 region has the DNA TGCAGTGGCCAGCGGGGGGTAGGCATTCAGTACTTC.

This clonotype was recorded a few times. This CDR3 is CSARWGLGSSDTQYF. As DNA, the CDR3 is TGCAGTGCTAGATGGGGGCTCGGCTCGTCAGATACGCAGTATTTT. The chain employs TRBV20-1 and TRBJ2-3, with D possibly matching TRBD1 (6 bases). V gave up 2 bases and J gave up 4 bases, with 16 bases separating them. Per germline, CDR1 DFQATT and CDR2 SNEGSKA (reference sequence). The CDR3 totals 15 residues.

This chain uses TRBV28 with TRBJ2-7, with D perhaps matching TRBD2 (5 bases). The germline CDR1 and CDR2 sequences are MDHEN and SYDVKM. V dropped 7 bases and J dropped 4 bases, with 17 bases sitting between them. This CDR3 comprises 14 residues. CDR3 bases: TGTGCCAGCACCCAGGCCGGGATACTTTACGAGCAGTACTTC. It encodes CASTQAGILYEQYF.

This chain connects TRBV5-1 to TRBJ2-1; no definite D call. Per the germline V gene, CDR1 is SGHRS and CDR2 is YFSETQ. V dropped 0 bases and J dropped 10 bases, with 11 bases sitting between them. This CDR3 is 13 amino acids long. This CDR3 reads CASSLDRLGEQFF. CDR3 bases: TGCGCCAGCAGCTTGGACCGGCTTGGGGAGCAGTTCTTC.

The V call is TRBV12-3 or TRBV12-4, the J call TRBJ2-2, with TRBD2 matching 13 bases. The trim removed 6 bases at V and 8 bases at J, leaving 6 bases unmatched. The length of the CDR3 is 15 residues. The CDR3 region has the DNA TGTGCCAGCAGCCCCGGGACTAGCGGGGCAGGGGAGCTGTTTTTT. Translation gives CASSPGTSGAGELFF.

The chain combines TRBV10-3 with TRBJ1-4, with D tentatively TRBD1 (5 bases). Germline-derived CDR1 and CDR2 are ENHRY and SYGVKD. This CDR3 contains 16 residues. V shed 5 bases and J shed 0 bases, with 13 bases lying between them. CDR3 sequence reads: CAISRMGGPTNEKLFF. CDR3 DNA sequence: TGTGCCATCAGTCGCATGGGGGGACCAACTAATGAAAAACTGTTTTTT.

The chain uses TRBV12-3 or TRBV12-4 and TRBJ2-7; 7 nucleotides agree with TRBD1. Germline trimming cut 6 bases from V and 8 bases from J; bases unmatched to any gene: 7. CDR3 length equals 12 residues. CDR3 amino acids: CASSYRQGKQYF. CDR3 coding DNA: TGTGCCAGCAGCTACCGACAGGGAAAGCAGTACTTC.

This clonotype occurred many times. The gene calls are TRBV29-1 and TRBJ1-4; D call uncertain. CDR3 length: 11 residues. Trimming took off 4 bases at V and 8 bases at J, with 8 bases between the two ends. From germline, CDR1 is SQVTM and CDR2 ANQGSEA. The CDR3, as DNA: TGCAGCGTTGTGCTATGGGAAAAACTGTTTTTT. It translates to CSVVLWEKLFF.